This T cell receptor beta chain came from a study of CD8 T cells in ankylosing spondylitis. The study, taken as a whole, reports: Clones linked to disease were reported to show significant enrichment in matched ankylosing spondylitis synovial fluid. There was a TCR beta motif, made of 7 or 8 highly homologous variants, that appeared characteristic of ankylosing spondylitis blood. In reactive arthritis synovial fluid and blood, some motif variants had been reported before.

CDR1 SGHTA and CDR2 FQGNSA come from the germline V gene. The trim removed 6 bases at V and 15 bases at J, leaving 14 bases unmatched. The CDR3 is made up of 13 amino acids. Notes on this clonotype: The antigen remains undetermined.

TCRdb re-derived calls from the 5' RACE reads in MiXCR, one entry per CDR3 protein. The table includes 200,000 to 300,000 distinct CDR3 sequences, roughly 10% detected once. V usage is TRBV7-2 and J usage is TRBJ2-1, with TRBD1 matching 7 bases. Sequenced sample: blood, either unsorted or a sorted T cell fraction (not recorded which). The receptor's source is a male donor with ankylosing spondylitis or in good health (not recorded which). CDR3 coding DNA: TGTGCCAGCAGACGTCCCACAGGGGAAGGTCCGTTCTTC. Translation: CASRRPTGEGPFF.